This section outlines one T cell receptor beta chain sequence together with its context. There is no known antigen for this receptor. No much larger clone exists at a distance of one base, and base qualities are not known. The receptor library was made with the immunoSEQ multiplex PCR assay. The multiplex PCR relied on a mix of 60 forward primers for TCR Vbeta segments and 13 reverse primers for TCR Jbeta segments. A multiplex PCR assay on genomic DNA amplified the CDR3 region of rearranged TCR beta genes. On the Illumina HiSeq System, the amplified TCR beta libraries were sequenced as 87-base-pair reads. Processing in the source paper ran as follows. In a later analysis, about 80 million unique TCR beta chains were counted across the 500 to 700 repertoires, and roughly 9.9 million of these chains were shared by at least two donors. To remove PCR and sequencing errors, raw reads were error-corrected and collapsed into unique sequences using a nearest-neighbor algorithm that merged closely related sequences. To assign V, D and J gene segments, CDR3 sequences were aligned to IMGT reference sequences. For a sequence to be retained, at least a six-nucleotide match to both a V gene segment and a J gene segment was required. Rearrangements were called productive when the CDR3 lacked stop codons and stayed in frame with V and J; all others were non-productive. Following IMGT convention, CDR3 was defined as the stretch from the second conserved V-encoded cysteine to the conserved J-encoded phenylalanine. The earlier analysis of around 640 of the donors excluded sequences that lacked an unambiguous match to a single V gene segment. An earlier analysis of several hundred of the donors classified V segments as functional when productive rearrangements were above 56.7% and as segregating when the standard deviation between donors was above 5%. A statistical classification framework was developed to diagnose cytomegalovirus status using the catalog of TCR beta chain sequences. A later analysis assigned V and J genes by comparing TCR nucleotide sequences with IMGT/GENE-DB human TR gene sequences. A later analysis assigned CDR3 sequences and most-parsimonious VDJ recombination scenarios with the TCRdist pipeline. A later analysis defined each TCR beta chain by its CDR3 amino acid sequence plus V-gene family, and excluded reads lacking a unique V-gene family. In a later analysis, approximately 590 highly shared, low-generation-probability nucleotide sequences were removed to address suspected cross-contamination and a sequencing artifact. A later analysis calculated a clonal expansion index for each public chain from normalized within-repertoire ranks of inferred template counts. In a later analysis, generation probabilities were computed using a VDJ recombination model fitted to out-of-frame rearrangements, and the results were checked against IGoR. Hypergeometric tests were used in a later analysis to score TCR-TCR, TCR-HLA and TCR-CMV co-occurrence, with a repertoire-size bias correction applied to the TCR pairs. To estimate false discovery rates, a later analysis permuted the HLA or CMV assignments 20 times. In a later analysis, co-occurring TCRs were grouped using DBSCAN, and TCRdist sequence similarity was added for clustering within HLA-allele-positive subsets. Repertoires with fewer than 30,000 or more than 120,000 public chains, plus five repertoires with anomalous nucleotide sharing, were excluded from co-occurrence clustering. TCRdb provides this immuneACCESS table in a form limited to in-frame rearrangements. Some clones are lacking; in checked studies, under half of them reflect an unresolved V gene, and why the rest are absent is not known. The V and J calls and clone size were taken over from that table, and D and trimming were inferred from the DNA. For this sample there are about 160,000 clones; 80% appear just once. The ten largest clones capture about 6.3% of the sample.

This sample stems from a study of cytomegalovirus exposure and HLA in healthy donors (TCRdb year 2017). Regarding the study in general: In an earlier analysis of roughly 590 of the donors, 276 Gb of sequence data and 90 million to 120 million unique TCR beta sequences from 180 million or so T cells were reported. An early release that covered roughly 600 HLA-typed donors contained approximately 290 gigabases of sequencing data and 65 million to 100 million unique TCR sequences. The genetic ancestry cluster associated with self-reported Caucasian donors included 65% to 90% of the roughly 400 genotyped donors. The study aimed to test whether signatures of past pathogen exposure could be identified by cataloging public T cell receptors. The study profiled the T cell repertoires of 500 to 800 subjects by immunosequencing and related them to cytomegalovirus serostatus. Besides the first cohort of more than 650 subjects, a separate validation cohort made up of roughly 120 different subjects was used. To predict cytomegalovirus infection status, the study brought together high-throughput TCR immunosequencing, statistical association of individual TCRs with disease status, and machine learning. To study patterns of TCR occurrence, a later analysis re-analyzed previously published TCR beta repertoires from 600 to 750 donors and added high-resolution HLA genotyping. Rather than using new phenotypic data, the later analysis identified candidate immune exposures from TCR beta sequences and from how often those sequences occurred across donors. An earlier analysis of several hundred of the donors used high-throughput TCR beta sequencing to judge whether each TCR beta V gene segment behaved as functional or pseudogenic. Donor age, sex, ethnicity and CMV serostatus were collected together with the repertoire data. A later genetic analysis took genome-wide SNP genotypes for 398 of the 666 donors and used that subset as a discovery cohort. All discovery cohort repertoires had been generated on a single sequencing platform. HLA typing included class I and class II loci at four-digit resolution. The number of typed donors differed by locus: about 629-630 for A, B, C, DRB1 and DQB1; 500 to 550 for DQA1; 606 for DPA1; and approximately 450 for DPB1. Roughly 5 DR-DQ haplotypes were handled as single units for association and clustering, since linkage in the cohort was strong. Across 398 genotyped donors of the cohort, an average of approximately 220,000 unique TCR beta nucleotide sequences per donor were sequenced, and 15% to 20% of those sequences were non-productive.

The cohort comprised 670 or so healthy bone marrow donors. At the time of sampling, every cohort member was nominally healthy, though immune exposures that went unrecorded were likely present. The donor was CMV seropositive and was included in the group of 250 to 300 seropositive cohort members. A peripheral blood sample was provided by each donor, and peripheral blood mononuclear cells were used for TCR beta sequencing. Genomic DNA extraction from the blood cell samples was performed with the Qiagen DNeasy Blood Extraction Kit. The study at large found these results: A group of highly shared sequence variants was considered likely to be a technical artifact of the sequencing pipeline. The only immune exposure information available for the cohort was CMV serostatus. In a later genetic analysis, fewer N-insertions in productive TCRs were reported among donors in an Asian-associated ancestry cluster than the 666-donor mean. Because HLA typing was unavailable for some donors at each locus, only the typed subset was used in association tests. Presence/absence analyses assumed roughly uniform sequencing depth across donors, an assumption that may not hold. The authors suggested that the approach could potentially be generalized to other disease states and immunological phenotypes. The study listed approximately 150 TCR beta chains as associated with cytomegalovirus. In a later genetic analysis, a missense DCLRE1C variant was associated with V-gene and J-gene trimming of TCR beta chains, and the association was replicated in an independent cohort. While some public TCRs were present in many individuals, most TCR sequences turned up only very rarely across donors. A few of the identified cytomegalovirus-associated TCR beta chains were confirmed in vitro to be specific for cytomegalovirus antigens. Several of the top co-occurrence clusters appeared to be linked to parvovirus B19, influenza, CMV and Epstein-Barr virus, according to a later analysis. Some 16 rarely observed V segments, including chromosome 9 orphons, were excluded from the earlier analysis of just under 600 of the donors because counts were too low. Linkage disequilibrium might explain the correlated functional status among segregating V segments, but an unknown experimental factor could not be ruled out. A later analysis associated about 17,000 TCR beta sequences with specific HLA alleles at a false discovery rate of 0.05. The classifier was reported to diagnose cytomegalovirus status with high specificity and sensitivity in both the original cohort and the validation cohort. A further reported finding was that TCR beta sequences accurately predicted the HLA-A and HLA-B alleles for most subjects in the first cohort. A later analysis found that most CMV-associated TCR beta chains appeared HLA-restricted, with HLA associations seemingly driven largely by CMV exposure. Assigning TCR associations to individual alleles was difficult when HLA alleles, especially DR and DQ, strongly co-occurred. A later analysis found that HLA-associated TCR beta chains were more clonally expanded and had lower generation probabilities than equally common non-associated chains. In a later analysis, the rate of TCR association differed among HLA loci, with DRB1 alleles having the most associated TCRs and HLA-C alleles having the fewest. Because the 87-base-pair reads could not distinguish some IMGT-functional V segments, including TRBV6-2 and TRBV6-3, those segments were excluded. This cohort had only TCR beta chains sequenced, and the lack of alpha or paired-chain data limited which features could be detected. In an earlier analysis of 587 of the donors, most TCR beta V segments appeared in productive rearrangements about 87% or about 30% of the time, broadly matching IMGT annotations.

Measured from the cysteine to the phenylalanine, the CDR3 is 14 residues long. Solely the CDR3 DNA is kept, with 42 bases framed from the first base. CDR1 and CDR2, per the germline V gene (reference sequence), are LNHNV and YYDKDF. The junction shows trimming of 1 base on V and 3 bases on J, plus 7 bases between the germline ends. The receptor comes from a male donor in good health and CMV-seropositive. The sequencing sample was made of PBMCs. This sequence uses TRBV15 and TRBJ1-5, with the D gene too uncertain to name. The DNA sequence reads TGTGCCACCAGCAGAGGAGTATCCAATCAGCCCCAGCATTTT. It specifies CATSRGVSNQPQHF.